The rows below give T cell receptor beta chains drawn from one sample of a study of blood T cell repertoires in COVID-19. Method: immunoSEQ multiplex PCR; TCRdb's copy keeps in-frame clones and lacks some. Of some 100,000 clones listed, roughly 80% are singletons. Sequencing was carried out using peripheral blood. Receptor source: a man aged 55 to 69 with acute or convalescent COVID-19. Both conserved end residues are part of each CDR3.

V gene: TRBV30
J gene: TRBJ2-5
CDR3 protein: CAWGTGRGETQYF

V gene: TRBV19
J gene: TRBJ1-5
CDR3 protein: CASSVGLRMAQHF

V gene: TRBV9
J gene: TRBJ1-2
CDR3 protein: CASSVDGGPYTF

V gene: TRBV29-1
J gene: TRBJ2-2
CDR3 protein: CSVAGQGAGELFF

V gene: TRBV7-9
J gene: TRBJ2-7
CDR3 protein: CASIRQGHPSYEQYF

V gene: TRBV24-1
J gene: TRBJ2-7
CDR3 protein: CATSAGTDSYEQYF

V gene: TRBV7-8
J gene: TRBJ1-2
CDR3 protein: CASSLLVQGGPSGYTF

V gene: TRBV6-5
J gene: TRBJ2-5
CDR3 protein: CASSYGPDYSQETQYF

V gene: TRBV6-5
J gene: TRBJ2-1
CDR3 protein: CASSYGRQHNEQFF

V gene: TRBV5-4
J gene: TRBJ2-5
CDR3 protein: CASSPTSGTTQETQYF

V gene: TRBV7-2
J gene: TRBJ2-7
CDR3 protein: CASSSGGSGPYEQYF

V gene: TRBV6-2/TRBV6-3
J gene: TRBJ2-1
CDR3 protein: CASSAPRQQEFF

V gene: TRBV11-1
J gene: TRBJ2-2
CDR3 protein: CASSLRGRTGELFF

V gene: TRBV5-1
J gene: TRBJ2-7
CDR3 protein: CASSEKVSPGEQYF

V gene: TRBV18
J gene: TRBJ1-2
CDR3 protein: CASSPDRGNGYTF

V gene: TRBV2
J gene: TRBJ2-6
CDR3 protein: CASRALGVPTSGANVLTF

V gene: TRBV5-6
J gene: TRBJ2-5
CDR3 protein: CASSLESGIRETQYF

V gene: TRBV6-5
J gene: TRBJ2-7
CDR3 protein: CASINRDRRYEQYF

V gene: TRBV12-3/TRBV12-4
J gene: TRBJ2-7
CDR3 protein: CASSPDSKYEQYF

V gene: TRBV28
J gene: TRBJ2-5
CDR3 protein: CASSFPTVKRVTSQETQYF

V gene: TRBV5-1
J gene: TRBJ2-7
CDR3 protein: CASSFGQVSLGLAYEQYF

V gene: TRBV6-1
J gene: TRBJ2-6
CDR3 protein: CASSLATSGANVLTF

V gene: TRBV10-3
J gene: TRBJ2-1
CDR3 protein: CAISGTGLYYNEQFF

V gene: TRBV18
J gene: TRBJ1-1
CDR3 protein: CASSRGSVEMNTEAFF

V gene: TRBV10-3
J gene: TRBJ1-4
CDR3 protein: CAISENPPTGATNEKLFF

V gene: TRBV7-8
J gene: TRBJ2-7
CDR3 protein: CASSLESGRGGYEQYF

V gene: TRBV19
J gene: TRBJ1-3
CDR3 protein: CASSPLVDRAGNTIYF

V gene: TRBV28
J gene: TRBJ2-7
CDR3 protein: CASSFPGTGYEQYF

V gene: TRBV5-4
J gene: TRBJ1-2
CDR3 protein: CASSLVGDGYGYTF

V gene: TRBV7-9
J gene: TRBJ1-6
CDR3 protein: CASSLLQANSPLHF

V gene: TRBV7-9
J gene: TRBJ1-4
CDR3 protein: CASSLSGTTTNEKLFF

V gene: TRBV5-8
J gene: TRBJ2-1
CDR3 protein: CASSLGRGDSDEQFF

V gene: TRBV10-3
J gene: TRBJ2-1
CDR3 protein: CAISELTSTDEQFF

V gene: TRBV3-1/TRBV3-2
J gene: TRBJ1-1
CDR3 protein: CASSQERYNTEAFF

V gene: TRBV5-1
J gene: TRBJ2-2
CDR3 protein: CASSLIGQGSGELFF

V gene: TRBV5-1
J gene: TRBJ2-2
CDR3 protein: CASSLAGQINTGELFF

V gene: TRBV7-2
J gene: TRBJ2-3
CDR3 protein: CASLTSFSTDTQYF

V gene: TRBV27
J gene: TRBJ2-7
CDR3 protein: CASSFQGSAYEQYF

V gene: TRBV30
J gene: TRBJ2-5
CDR3 protein: CAWTVQETQYF

V gene: TRBV10-1
J gene: TRBJ2-1
CDR3 protein: CASSEWALDEQFF

V gene: TRBV6-6
J gene: TRBJ1-1
CDR3 protein: CASSDQGVNTEAFF

V gene: TRBV19
J gene: TRBJ2-1
CDR3 protein: CASRAGGGGSNEQFF

V gene: TRBV5-1
J gene: TRBJ2-5
CDR3 protein: CASSLGGSGQETQYF

V gene: TRBV15
J gene: TRBJ1-5
CDR3 protein: CATSRAGRQGGQPQHF

V gene: TRBV11-2
J gene: TRBJ1-3
CDR3 protein: CASSLTSGLWAGNTIYF

V gene: TRBV6-5
J gene: TRBJ2-7
CDR3 protein: CASSYRGTVSYEQYF

V gene: TRBV2
J gene: TRBJ1-1
CDR3 protein: CASSGGQIGNTEAFF

V gene: TRBV11-2
J gene: TRBJ2-7
CDR3 protein: CASSKPGYEQYF

V gene: TRBV24-1
J gene: TRBJ2-5
CDR3 protein: CATSDSTEETQYF

V gene: TRBV5-1
J gene: TRBJ1-1
CDR3 protein: CASSWVTGATEAFF

V gene: TRBV5-4
J gene: TRBJ1-1
CDR3 protein: CASRAGTLEVAEAFF

V gene: TRBV9
J gene: TRBJ1-1
CDR3 protein: CASSQPRGRGYTEAFF

V gene: TRBV5-1
J gene: TRBJ2-7
CDR3 protein: CASSIPGDEQYF

V gene: TRBV7-4
J gene: TRBJ1-6
CDR3 protein: CASSLGLGRNSPLHF

V gene: TRBV3-1/TRBV3-2
J gene: TRBJ1-1
CDR3 protein: CASSLTGVNTEAFF

V gene: TRBV12-3/TRBV12-4
J gene: TRBJ2-7
CDR3 protein: CASSFSGYEQYF

V gene: TRBV7-2
J gene: TRBJ2-4
CDR3 protein: CASSERTGDIQYF

V gene: TRBV19
J gene: TRBJ1-2
CDR3 protein: CASSIVAGGTTGYTF

V gene: TRBV12-3/TRBV12-4
J gene: TRBJ2-6
CDR3 protein: CASSKGQGGVLTF

V gene: TRBV28
J gene: TRBJ1-2
CDR3 protein: CASSPGQGLYGYTF